These 9 T cell receptor beta chains were all obtained from the same sample, sequenced in a study of STAT5B mutations in CD4+ large granular lymphocyte leukemia. Only in-frame clones appear in the TCRdb table, and some are missing; sequencing was by immunoSEQ multiplex PCR. The repertoire holds 15,000 to 25,000 clones, with approximately 84% as singletons. The material sequenced was CD4+ T cells from blood buffy coats. These receptors originate from a human donor in good health.

This clone was counted between two and nine times. The rearrangement uses TRBV4-1 and TRBJ1-1; D may be TRBD1 (6 bases). There are 13 residues in the CDR3. V shed 4 bases and J shed 7 bases, with 13 bases lying between them. CDR1 is MGHRA, CDR2 YSYEKL, per germline. For the CDR3, the DNA is TGCGCCAGCAGCCTAACAGGGACAAGTGAAGCTTTCTTT. This encodes CASSLTGTSEAFF.

This chain links TRBV19 with TRBJ2-1; the match to TRBD2 covers 13 bases. J lost 7 bases, V lost 5 bases, and 8 bases had no gene match. The germline V gene has CDR1 LNHDA and CDR2 SQIVND (reference sequence). The CDR3 totals 16 residues. CDR3 sequence reads: CASSPLTSGRRNEQFF. The CDR3 bases are TGTGCCAGTAGTCCCCTGACTAGCGGGAGGAGAAATGAGCAGTTCTTC.

The rearrangement joins TRBV7-6 to TRBJ2-7, with 9 positions matching TRBD1. V was pared by 2 bases and J by 5 bases, with 10 bases of the junction left unmatched. The CDR3 spans 16 residues. The V gene's germline CDR1 is SGHVS and CDR2 FNYEAQ. This CDR3 is CASSLTGTGNFHEQYF. DNA for the CDR3: TGTGCCAGCAGCTTAACGGGGACAGGGAACTTCCACGAGCAGTACTTC.

CDR3 amino acids: CASSPLGLAGGTQYF. In DNA form, the CDR3 reads TGTGCCAGCAGTCCCCTAGGACTAGCGGGGGGGACCCAGTACTTC. The chain recombines TRBV6-5 with TRBJ2-5, with 14 nucleotides matching TRBD2. CDR1 MNHEY and CDR2 SVGAGI come from the germline V gene. This CDR3 has 15 residues. V lost 5 bases, J lost 7 bases, and 6 bases stayed unmatched.

V usage is TRBV19 and J usage is TRBJ1-5, with D uncertain. The germline gives CDR1 LNHDA, CDR2 SQIVND (reference sequence). The length of the CDR3 is 16 residues. The V and J ends lost 1 base and 3 bases respectively, with 13 bases between them. CDR3 nucleotide sequence: TGTGCCAGTAGTATAGGGGCAGCTCTCTACAATCAGCCCCAGCATTTT. Translation gives CASSIGAALYNQPQHF.

This chain connects TRBV9 to TRBJ2-7; TRBD2 matches 8 bases. Germline-derived CDR1 and CDR2 are SGDLS and YYNGEE. The CDR3 is 14 amino acids. Unmatched junction bases numbered 9, after V lost 4 bases and J lost 6 bases. This CDR3 is CASSLRHREGEQYF. CDR3 DNA: TGTGCCAGCAGCCTCAGACACCGGGAGGGCGAGCAGTACTTC.

This chain joins TRBV25-1 and TRBJ2-1; a possible D gene is TRBD1 (6 bases). This CDR3 has 12 residues. Germline values: CDR1 MGHDK, CDR2 SYGVNS. V lost 6 bases and J 10 bases, leaving 13 bases between the germline ends. CDR3 in amino acids: CASSLRGDEQFF. CDR3 coding DNA: TGTGCCAGCAGCCTCAGGGGCGACGAGCAGTTCTTC. Full variable domain (outside the CDR3, taken from reference TRBV25-1 and TRBJ2-1): EADIYQTPRYLVIGTGKKITLECSQTMGHDKMYWYQQDPGMELHLIHYSYGVNSTEKGDLSSESTVSRIRTEHFPLTLESARPSHTSQYLCASSLRGDEQFFGPGTRLTVL.

This clone was seen a few times. The gene calls are TRBV9 and TRBJ1-1; D is unclear. This CDR3 region has 13 residues. Germline V lookup: CDR1 SGDLS, CDR2 YYNGEE. Trimming took off 0 bases at V and 2 bases at J, with 5 bases between the two ends. This CDR3 reads CASSVGPNTEAFF. DNA of the CDR3: TGTGCCAGCAGCGTAGGTCCTAACACTGAAGCTTTCTTT.

This rearrangement joins TRBV25-1 to TRBJ1-5; D may be TRBD1 (6 bases). The germline CDR1 and CDR2 sequences are MGHDK and SYGVNS. The length of the CDR3 is 16 residues. Trimming removed 7 bases from V and 5 bases from J, with 21 bases in between. The chain's CDR3 is CASTIFPGTNYQPQHF. CDR3 sequence (DNA): TGTGCCAGCACCATATTCCCGGGGACAAATTATCAGCCCCAGCATTTT.